The present T cell receptor beta chain was sequenced within a study of T cells in Graves' hyperthyroidism and ophthalmopathy (dated by TCRdb to the late 2010s). Background for the entire study: Peripheral blood was sampled at the time of initial diagnosis, prior to any treatment. TCR V-J signatures able to tell the groups apart were searched for in a discovery cohort of 90 to 100 patients, of whom 43 had Graves' ophthalmopathy and around 58 had stable Graves' hyperthyroidism. Prospective prediction of ophthalmopathy was tested in an independent validation cohort of 18 to 20 hyperthyroidism patients and 17 patients who later progressed to ophthalmopathy. For training and testing, the roughly 97 patients in the discovery cohort were randomly divided in a 7:3 ratio. In several Graves' hyperthyroidism patients, the study also compared T-cell repertoires from thyroid tissue with T-cell repertoires from blood. After sampling, hyperthyroidism patients received methimazole starting at 30 mg daily, and ophthalmopathy patients received high-dose intravenous methylprednisolone. The paper reports TCR Vbeta CDR3 sequencing of more than 120 peripheral blood samples: around 41 ophthalmopathy, fewer than 80 hyperthyroidism and around 17 progressor patients.

Remarks on this clonotype: Its antigen is still unknown. A much larger clonotype is one base distant, so this may be a read error.

CDR1 SGHTA and CDR2 FQGNSA were looked up in the germline V gene. From the cysteine up to the phenylalanine, the CDR3 has a length of 15 residues. Just the 45-base CDR3 DNA is kept, in frame starting at base 1. TCR beta CDR3 regions were amplified from RNA transcripts. The TCR CDR3 was subjected to a first round of RT-PCR using the HTBI primer set and the Qiagen OneStep RT-PCR kit. The libraries were constructed in a second round of multiplex PCR and then size-selected and purified. The libraries were sequenced on an Illumina HiSeq2000 using paired-end 100 bp reads. The study's processing was this. SOAPnuke was used to process the raw data, with reads discarded if the reads contained adapters or uncalled bases, had a mean Phred below 15, or lacked an exact constant-primer or identifier match. High-quality paired reads were merged with COPE v1.2.5, and unique nucleotide sequences were defined as clonotypes. MiTCR v1.1 was used to align clonotypes to the IMGT TRBV, TRBD and TRBJ reference segments. The analysis included only V-J combinations with a frequency above 0.0001, which together covered around 99% of the repertoires. A TCS score was defined as the ratio of F50 (clonal expansion) to E x V (chaos), with BLOSUM62-based TCRdist applied between CDR3 peptides within each V-J. Welch's t-statistics and random forest reduced 500 to 650 V-J features to 13, which were used in a naive Bayes classifier (R e1071). The Morisita-Horn index was used to measure how similar the thyroid and blood repertoires were. TCRdb ran its own pipeline on the public reads, namely fastp trimming at Q25 and MiXCR clone calling, and kept in-frame beta chains. Every distinct CDR3 protein forms one entry, paired with its most common genes and DNA. In this record, the V and J calls reflect TCRdb's handling and not the investigators' own analysis. This sample has 600,000 to 800,000 distinct CDR3 sequences in its table, and around a third of those were observed once. The ten largest clones represent 31% of the sample.

The research as a whole found: No statistical method was used to fix the sample size in advance, and group allocation was not hidden from the investigators. Most expanded thyroid clonotypes (frequency above 0.001) were also found in blood, which suggests that blood repertoires may mirror thyroid immune responses. In validation, the model predicted progression to ophthalmopathy with 65% to 71% sensitivity and 72% to 75% specificity, a median of 6.5 months before onset. Ophthalmopathy was separated from stable hyperthyroidism by a 13 V-J signature model, with 85% to 90% sensitivity and 81% to 83% specificity obtained in cross-validation and 80%/75% obtained in testing.

Stable Graves' hyperthyroidism was defined as no progression to ophthalmopathy during 18 months of follow-up. Hyperthyroidism patients were aged 18 to 65 years and newly diagnosed, with disease duration of less than 2 months. Any patient with an uncontrolled infection, another autoimmune disease, pregnancy or lactation was excluded. Diagnoses relied on clinical symptoms, serum thyroxine and TRAb, thyroid ultrasound and orbital computed tomography. PBMCs were separated from under 12 ml of fresh peripheral blood using Ficoll-Paque density gradient centrifugation. Trizol reagent was used to extract total RNA, and RNA quality was then checked on an Agilent 2100 Bioanalyzer.

The rearrangement joined TRBV7-2 to TRBJ2-7; confidence is insufficient to name the D gene. Sequenced input: blood. The sequence came from a woman aged 40-49 years with Graves' hyperthyroidism. In nucleotides, the sequence is TGTGCCGGCAGCCCCGGCTGGGGATATAACTACGAGCAGTACTTC. Translated, this is CAGSPGWGYNYEQYF.